The present T cell receptor (beta chain) was sequenced within a study of blood T cell repertoires in COVID-19 (TCRdb year 2020). Notes on the research overall: Collaborator samples came from the United States, Italy and Spain and covered acute and convalescent phases of COVID-19. The prospective study material was composed of cDNA or gDNA derived from T cells, B-cell-depleted T cells, or PBMCs. Deeply sampled blood TCRbeta repertoires from subjects exposed to, actively infected with, or recovered from COVID-19 were included in the dataset. The repertoires were released in a freely available public database intended as a resource for research on the immune response to SARS-CoV-2. Samples came from the ongoing ImmuneRACE study (first 160 participants) plus 1,254 subjects from 6 global collaborators. Sample metadata almost always included a de-identified subject ID, COVID-19 status, age in years and sex. Where HLA class I and class II types were available, the types were taken from metadata supplied by the sample provider, not from assay-based typing.

TCRbeta CDR3 regions were amplified from genomic DNA by means of the immunoSEQ Assay, a bias-controlled multiplex PCR. The authors' analysis ran thus. The number of nucleated cells in each sample was estimated from the amplification of reference gene primers within the assay. To quantify the absolute abundance of each unique TCRbeta CDR3 rearrangement, sequence reads were collapsed and filtered. For each sample, productive Simpson clonality was calculated by taking the square root of Simpson's diversity index across productive rearrangements. Here the immuneACCESS table is served through TCRdb, limited to in-frame sequences with V and J called. Missing clones are a known gap in these copies; in checked studies unresolved V genes cover under half, and the rest lacks a known reason. That table supplies the V and J calls and clone size; D and trimming were determined from the DNA. In all, the sample holds about 40,000 clones, and roughly 83% of those were seen once. Of the sample, less than 25% falls within the top ten clones.

Here is what the overall study found, with its caveats: How much clinical and demographic metadata was included differed by source and by participant, and the metadata was provided uncurated.

This clone has only one observation. It lacks a known antigen. There are no base qualities to consult, and no much larger clone falls within one base. Each collaborating institution followed its own protocols to collect whole blood in K2EDTA tubes. Collaborator samples were shipped for TCRbeta analysis as frozen whole blood, isolated PBMCs, or DNA extracted from either sample type. From cysteine to phenylalanine, the CDR3 is 14 amino acids long. Only the CDR3 region is kept as DNA, spanning 42 bases read in frame from base 1. Trimming removed 3 bases from V and 4 bases from J, leaving 9 bases between the germline ends. The germline V gene (reference sequence) provides CDR1 MNHEY and CDR2 SMNVEV.

The chain uses TRBV27 and TRBJ1-4; a tentative D match to TRBD1 spans 6 bases. The receptor was isolated from a human donor with acute or convalescent COVID-19. The donor label of this sample is uncertain. The sample was peripheral blood. The nucleotide sequence is given as TGTGCCAGCAGTTTTCCGGACAGTAATGAAAAACTGTTTTTT. Its product reads: CASSFPDSNEKLFF.